One sample yielded the 24 T cell receptor beta chains listed below, sequenced in a study of T-cell memory formation after mild COVID-19 (dated by TCRdb to 2020 to 2023). The library came from 5' RACE. The sequencer listed for this sample is Illumina NovaSeq 6000. Clones were called with MiXCR by TCRdb after fastp trimmed the public reads at Q25, and only in-frame beta chains were retained. Duplicate CDR3 protein sequences are folded into a single record with the most common DNA and genes. In this sample the table shows under 250,000 distinct CDR3 sequences, approximately 9% of which occur a single time. 20% to 25% of the sample rests with the top ten. The sequenced sample was PBMCs or a T cell subset sorted from them (not recorded which). Receptor source: a man between 18 and 35 years old who had mild COVID-19 (a few samples of this study predate the infection). The sample titles of this study are shuffled in the database, so cell type and time point are left out; the donor was told from shared clones.

The rearrangement links TRBV7-2 to TRBJ1-5; 7 positions match TRBD1. The trim removed 4 bases at V and 7 bases at J, leaving 4 bases unmatched. This CDR3 is 13 amino acids long. Per germline, CDR1 SGHTA and CDR2 FQGNSA. CDR3 bases: TGTGCCAGCAGCTGGGACAGTTCCCAGCCCCAGCATTTT. This sequence encodes CASSWDSSQPQHF. Based on the CDR3 plus reference TRBV7-2 and TRBJ1-5, the full variable domain is GAGVSQSPSNKVTEKGKDVELRCDPISGHTALYWYRQSLGQGLEFLIYFQGNSAPDKSGLPSDRFSAERTGGSVSTLTIQRTQQEDSAVYLCASSWDSSQPQHFGDGTRLSIL.

This clonotype has more than one count but fewer than ten. The CDR3 is CASSPGVLLDTEAFF. For the CDR3, the DNA is TGTGCCAGCAGTCCAGGAGTTCTTCTGGACACTGAAGCTTTCTTT. The chain combines TRBV12-3 or TRBV12-4 with TRBJ1-1; D unresolved. Trimming pared 5 bases from V and 3 bases from J, leaving 16 bases between. CDR3 length: 15 residues.

This clonotype has only a few counts. The chain carries TRBV7-6 and TRBJ2-7; 10 bases are shared with TRBD1. The CDR3 is made up of 15 amino acids. Per germline, CDR1 SGHVS and CDR2 FNYEAQ. V lost 2 bases to trimming and J lost 6 bases; unmatched junction nucleotides: 7. The CDR3 loop is CASSLPGQGTSEQYF. The CDR3 DNA is TGTGCCAGCAGCTTACCGGGACAGGGGACTAGCGAGCAGTACTTC.

The sample holds a few counts of this clonotype. The rearrangement joins TRBV4-1 to TRBJ2-3, with D perhaps matching TRBD1 (7 bases). The CDR3 spans 15 residues. V was cut by 2 bases and J by 5 bases, with 14 bases left in between. Germline V gene data show CDR1 as MGHRA and CDR2 as YSYEKL. This CDR3 reads CASSQSGGGKDTQYF. The CDR3 DNA reads TGCGCCAGCAGCCAATCTGGAGGGGGCAAAGATACGCAGTATTTT.

This clonotype was seen ten or more times. This rearrangement joins TRBV18 to TRBJ1-2; 7 bases match TRBD1. V lost 4 bases to trimming and J lost 1 base; unmatched junction nucleotides: 6. There are 15 residues in the CDR3. CDR1 and CDR2 from the germline V gene are KGHSH and LQKENI. CDR3 coding DNA: TGTGCCAGCTCACAACGGACAGGCGATAACTATGGCTACACCTTC. It translates to CASSQRTGDNYGYTF.

This chain joins TRBV6-5 and TRBJ2-1; TRBD1 matches 9 bases. Germline V gene sequence: CDR1 MNHEY, CDR2 SVGAGI. Unmatched junction bases numbered 6, after V lost 5 bases and J lost 4 bases. There are 15 residues in the CDR3. Written as DNA, the CDR3 is TGTGCCAGCAGTCTCCGGGGACAGGGATACAATGAGCAGTTCTTC. Translated, it gives CASSLRGQGYNEQFF.

This clonotype was seen a few times. The V and J genes are TRBV2 and TRBJ2-7; possibly TRBD1 or TRBD2 for D (5 bases each). Trimming stripped 6 bases from V and 7 bases from J, with 10 bases between. The CDR3 loop spans 11 amino acids. Germline loops: CDR1 SNHLY, CDR2 FYNNEI. The CDR3 coding sequence is TGTGCCAGCAGGTATGGGGGAGAGCAGTACTTC. Residues: CASRYGGEQYF.

This clonotype has ten or more counts. The chain uses TRBV20-1 and TRBJ1-3, with D tentatively TRBD1 (5 bases). Germline V gene data show CDR1 as DFQATT and CDR2 as SNEGSKA (reference sequence). The CDR3 is made up of 14 amino acids. V dropped 3 bases and J dropped 4 bases, with 13 bases sitting between them. The DNA for the CDR3 is TGCAGTGCTAGCCCGGGGGGTCCCGGAAACACCATATATTTT. This codes for CSASPGGPGNTIYF.

The V call is TRBV21-1, the J call TRBJ2-1; the table assigns TRBD1, which was not confirmed against the DNA. TRBV21-1 is termed a pseudogene. This CDR3 is built from 16 residues. CDR3 in amino acids: CASSKDDRTGINEQFF. DNA for the CDR3: TGTGCCAGCAGCAAGGACGACAGGACAGGGATCAATGAGCAGTTCTTC.

The table lists this clonotype with many counts. The chain combines TRBV6-5 with TRBJ2-4; TRBD2 might be the D (5 bases). Germline CDR1 MNHEY, CDR2 SVGAGI. With 0 bases removed from V and 2 bases from J, the gap between germline ends came to 11 bases. The CDR3 contains 16 residues. CDR3 in DNA: TGTGCCAGCAGTTACTCTTCGGACTCTTCCAAAAACATTCAGTACTTC. Translated: CASSYSSDSSKNIQYF.

This clonotype occurred a few times. This chain links TRBV20-1 with TRBJ1-5; tentative D call: TRBD1 (5 bases). The V end lost 0 bases, the J end lost 5 bases, and 8 bases lay between the germline ends. Germline V CDR1 and CDR2: DFQATT, SNEGSKA (reference sequence). The CDR3 loop spans 13 amino acids. The CDR3 loop reads CSAREGTHQPQHF. CDR3 nucleotides: TGCAGTGCTAGAGAGGGGACCCATCAGCCCCAGCATTTT.

The gene calls are TRBV7-9 and TRBJ2-3; D is undetermined. The germline V gene has CDR1 SEHNR and CDR2 FQNEAQ (reference sequence). CDR3 length: 12 residues. V was shortened by 7 bases and J by 5 bases, with 10 bases between the two germline ends. The CDR3 protein is CASTLVGDTQYF. In DNA form, the CDR3 reads TGTGCCAGCACCCTTGTAGGAGATACGCAGTATTTT.

The sample holds a few counts of this clonotype. The V call is TRBV2, the J call TRBJ1-3; TRBD1 is a possible D gene (6 bases). Germline CDR1 and CDR2: SNHLY and FYNNEI. This CDR3 comprises 19 residues. V was cut by 5 bases and J by 0 bases, with 23 bases left in between. CDR3 sequence: CASSFRPIGGGISGNTIYF. In nucleotides, the CDR3 is TGTGCCAGCAGTTTCCGACCTATAGGCGGGGGCATCTCTGGAAACACCATATATTTT.

This clonotype turned up a few times. The gene calls are TRBV4-2 and TRBJ2-3; 10 nucleotides agree with TRBD2. Germline CDR1 is LGHNA and CDR2 is YNFKEQ. The CDR3 contains 16 residues. After removal of 0 bases from V and 4 bases from J, the junction contained 4 bases not matched to a gene. As DNA, the CDR3 is TGTGCCAGCAGCCAAGATCAGCGGGGGGGCCCAGATACGCAGTATTTT. It codes for CASSQDQRGGPDTQYF.

This clonotype appeared a few times. The chain combines TRBV6-2 or TRBV6-3 with TRBJ2-7, with unresolved D. CDR3 length equals 12 residues. Germline V gene sequence: CDR1 MNHEY, CDR2 SVGEGT. The germline V and J ends were trimmed by 8 bases and 5 bases, with 13 bases remaining between them. CDR3 sequence reads: CASCMRANEQYF. The CDR3 region has the DNA TGTGCCAGCTGTATGAGAGCGAACGAGCAGTACTTC.

The chain combines TRBV5-1 with TRBJ2-5; tentatively, D is TRBD1 (6 bases). From germline, CDR1 is SGHRS and CDR2 YFSETQ. V was cut by 2 bases and J by 5 bases, with 16 bases left in between. This CDR3 has 15 residues. The CDR3 nucleotides are TGCGCCAGCAGCTTAGATGGGGGCATCGGGGAGACCCAGTACTTC. It yields the protein CASSLDGGIGETQYF.

This clonotype has just a few counts. This sequence joins TRBV11-2 and TRBJ2-3; 8 bases fit TRBD1. J was trimmed by 0 bases and V by 0 bases; bases with no gene match: 11. The CDR3 length is 19 residues. Germline V gives CDR1 SGHAT, CDR2 FQNNGV. As DNA, the CDR3 is TGTGCCAGCAGCTTAGATGGGACAGGATATTCCACTAGCACAGATACGCAGTATTTT. This codes for CASSLDGTGYSTSTDTQYF.

The sample holds many counts of this clonotype. The chain links TRBV11-2 to TRBJ2-7, with D maybe TRBD1 (5 bases). Looked up from germline, CDR1 is SGHAT and CDR2 is FQNNGV. V was cut by 2 bases and J by 5 bases, with 7 bases left in between. The CDR3 extends over 12 amino acids. The CDR3, as DNA: TGTGCCAGCAGCTTACAGGGCCACGAGCAGTACTTC. This gives the protein CASSLQGHEQYF.

This clonotype has at least ten counts. This chain links TRBV4-1 with TRBJ2-5; perhaps TRBD2 as D (5 bases). The V end was cut by 1 base, the J end by 4 bases, with 13 bases between. This CDR3 is built from 15 residues. The germline V gene encodes CDR1 MGHRA and CDR2 YSYEKL. CDR3 sequence: CASSQVGGRGETQYF. The CDR3 DNA reads TGCGCCAGCAGCCAAGTTGGCGGCCGGGGAGAGACCCAGTACTTC.

This clonotype was counted a few times. The rearrangement joins TRBV4-3 to TRBJ1-1, with D unresolved. Germline V lookup: CDR1 LGHNA, CDR2 YSLEER. This CDR3 has 15 residues. V lost 4 bases to trimming and J lost 9 bases, with 21 bases between them. CDR3 region: CASSPSDGRGGKAFF. As DNA, the CDR3 is TGCGCCAGCAGCCCCTCCGATGGTCGGGGAGGGAAAGCTTTCTTT.

The rearrangement uses TRBV10-3 and TRBJ1-2; 8 positions agree with TRBD1. The CDR3 runs 16 residues. The germline CDR1 and CDR2 sequences are ENHRY and SYGVKD. V shed 6 bases, J shed 3 bases, and the junction held 12 bases outside the gene matches. The CDR3 is CAIRATQGEVDYGYTF. As DNA, the CDR3 is TGTGCCATCAGGGCAACACAGGGGGAGGTAGACTATGGCTACACCTTC.

This clonotype was counted between two and nine times. The chain uses TRBV29-1 and TRBJ1-4; D unresolved. Germline CDR1 SQVTM, CDR2 ANQGSEA. CDR3 length: 11 residues. Trimming pared 4 bases from V and 13 bases from J, leaving 13 bases between. This CDR3 is CSVAALGGLFF. The CDR3 DNA follows: TGCAGCGTTGCTGCATTGGGAGGACTGTTTTTT.

This clonotype was seen a few times. One base away lies a much larger clone, so this may be a sequencing read error. This chain uses TRBV5-1 with TRBJ1-3; no firm D call. Germline CDR1 SGHRS, CDR2 YFSETQ. The germline V and J ends were trimmed by 0 bases and 0 bases, with 4 bases remaining between them. The CDR3 spans 14 residues. CDR3 loop: CASSLGSSGNTIYF. The CDR3 DNA reads TGCGCCAGCAGCTTGGGCAGCTCTGGAAACACCATATATTTT.

In this sample, this clonotype turned up a few times. This chain links TRBV18 with TRBJ2-3; D is undetermined. Trimming pared 3 bases from V and 2 bases from J, leaving 6 bases between. CDR1 and CDR2 from the germline V gene are KGHSH and LQKENI. The CDR3 consists of 13 residues. The CDR3 bases are TGTGCCAGCTCACCCCCGGCCACAGATACGCAGTATTTT. It codes for CASSPPATDTQYF.